This entry describes one T cell receptor beta chain. Its cognate antigen is unknown. CDR3 size: 15 residues. V was pared by 3 bases and J by 4 bases, with 12 bases between. In germline, CDR1 is SGHTA, CDR2 FQGNSA. The data were obtained in a study of T cell responses to AZD1222 COVID-19 vaccine. The repertoire was sequenced with immunoSEQ multiplex PCR; TCRdb's copy has only in-frame clones and lacks some. In the table there are around 120,000 clones, more than 90% of which are singletons. Regarding the study as a whole: Samples come after the peak T cell response, not at day 14.

The sequences come from peripheral blood, collected on day 0 of AZD1222 vaccination. The receptor was isolated from an adult in good health. The chain links TRBV7-2 to TRBJ1-4; no definite D call. The chain's CDR3 is CASSLTGSYNEKLFF. DNA for the CDR3: TGTGCCAGCAGCTTGACGGGATCCTATAATGAAAAACTGTTTTTT.